This entry lists 2 T cell receptor beta chains sequenced from one sample in a study of persistence of HIV-infected CD4 T cells. Sequencing used immunoSEQ version 4 in survey mode. This table comes from immunoSEQ multiplex PCR, and its TCRdb copy is limited to in-frame clones, with some not included. The sample has 35,000 to 55,000 clones, more than 85% seen once; the top ten hold approximately 2%. Nonspecific anti-CD3/anti-CD28 bead stimulation represents the broad CD4+ T cell repertoire. Sorting of responding CD4+ T cells relied on upregulated CD40 ligand together with CD69. No antigen is known for these receptors. Sequenced material: CD4+ T cells sorted from PBMCs after roughly 18-hour stimulation, taken from a patient who received antiretroviral therapy. The origin of the receptors is an adult man with HIV who was CMV-seropositive.

The J gene is TRBJ1-6, the V gene TRBV18, with 9 bases identical to TRBD1. The CDR3 is 14 amino acids. V was clipped by 3 bases and J by 7 bases; unmatched bases: 1. Germline CDR1 and CDR2: KGHSH and LQKENI. CDR3 sequence reads: CASSPDRGNSPLHF. The CDR3 nucleotides are TGTGCCAGCTCACCTGACAGGGGGAATTCACCCCTCCACTTT.

The chain employs TRBV5-1 and TRBJ1-4; D is uncertain. The germline gives CDR1 SGHRS, CDR2 YFSETQ. Trimming took off 4 bases at V and 7 bases at J, with 14 bases between the two ends. There are 14 residues in the CDR3. The CDR3 region is CASSLRMGPEKLFF. In DNA, the CDR3 is TGCGCCAGCAGCCTAAGGATGGGCCCTGAAAAACTGTTTTTT.